This passage covers 23 T cell receptor beta chains from one sample sequenced in a study of blood T cell repertoires in COVID-19. Clones were read by immunoSEQ multiplex PCR, and TCRdb kept only the in-frame ones, dropping some. The top ten clones hold 6.3% of a sample with about 94,000 clones, 78% of them seen once. The specimen sequenced was peripheral blood. The receptors come from a man in his sixties or seventies with COVID-19, enrolled during active disease.

The rearrangement uses TRBV9 and TRBJ1-2; TRBD1 matches 12 bases. CDR3 length: 16 residues. Germline CDR1 SGDLS, CDR2 YYNGEE. Losses at the gene ends were 0 bases for V and 4 bases for J; bases not matched to a gene: 4. This CDR3 is CASSVGGTGGIYGYTF. DNA of the CDR3: TGTGCCAGCAGCGTAGGCGGGACAGGGGGCATCTATGGCTACACCTTC.

This clone was found many times. This chain connects TRBV5-5 to TRBJ2-1, with 8 bases that match TRBD1. There are 15 residues in the CDR3. Germline V gives CDR1 SGHKS, CDR2 YYEKEE (reference sequence). With V trimmed by 4 bases and J by 4 bases, 7 bases remained unmatched. CDR3 nucleotides: TGTGCCAGCAGCGAAGACAGGGGATCGTACAATGAGCAGTTCTTC. Residues: CASSEDRGSYNEQFF.

This clone occurred once. The V gene is TRBV12-3 or TRBV12-4, the J gene TRBJ1-2, with D perhaps TRBD1 (5 bases). The V end was cut by 0 bases, the J end by 13 bases, with 12 bases between. This CDR3 is built from 12 residues. CDR3 in DNA: TGTGCCAGCAGTTTAGCGCAAGGGGATGCCACCTTC. Translation gives CASSLAQGDATF.

With regard to this clone: An end of the junction does not agree with germline; a read error may underlie this. The chain has TRBV5-4 and TRBJ2-1; TRBD2 matches 11 bases. From germline, CDR1 is SGHNT and CDR2 YYREEE (reference sequence). The length of the CDR3 is 16 residues. This chain's CDR3 is CASSLGLADLYNEQFF. The CDR3 coding sequence is TGTGCCAGCAGTTTGGGACTAGCGGACCTTTACAATGAGCAGTTCTTC.

The chain is built from TRBV12-5 and TRBJ1-1, with TRBD1 identical over 9 bases. The CDR3 has 13 amino acids. Trimming removed 5 bases from V and 6 bases from J; junction bases left unmatched: 4. Germline V CDR1 and CDR2: LGHNT, FRNRAP. The CDR3 is CASGPGTGSEAFF. DNA of the CDR3: TGTGCTAGTGGTCCAGGGACAGGGTCTGAAGCTTTCTTT.

The genes are TRBV6-1 and TRBJ2-7; possibly TRBD2 for D (6 bases). The V gene lost 1 base and the J gene lost 0 bases, with 13 bases spanning the gap. The CDR3 has 16 amino acids. From germline, CDR1 is MNHNS and CDR2 SASEGT. CDR3: CASSEVKAGISYEQYF. The CDR3 bases are TGTGCCAGCAGTGAAGTCAAGGCGGGGATCTCCTACGAGCAGTACTTC.

The rearrangement links TRBV18 to TRBJ1-2; 10 nucleotides match TRBD1. V was clipped by 3 bases and J by 7 bases; unmatched bases: 2. CDR1 is KGHSH and CDR2 is LQKENI in the germline V gene. CDR3 length: 13 amino acids. The chain's CDR3 is CASSPRDRGGYTF. The DNA for the CDR3 is TGTGCCAGCTCACCCCGGGACAGGGGTGGCTACACCTTC. Full variable domain (remainder filled in from reference TRBV18 and TRBJ1-2): NAGVMQNPRHLVRRRGQEARLRCSPMKGHSHVYWYRQLPEEGLKFMVYLQKENIIDESGMPKERFSAEFPKEGPSILRIQQVVRGDSAAYFCASSPRDRGGYTFGSGTRLTVV.

There are a few counts of this clone. The CDR3 loop is CSVYTQGSGNTIYF. CDR3 sequence (DNA): TGCAGCGTGTACACACAGGGATCCGGAAACACCATATATTTT. V and J are TRBV29-1 and TRBJ1-3, with D perhaps matching TRBD1 (6 bases). V was shortened by 6 bases and J by 4 bases, with 16 bases between the two germline ends. The germline V gene has CDR1 SQVTM and CDR2 ANQGSEA. The CDR3 is made up of 14 amino acids.

The chain links TRBV15 to TRBJ2-2, with 7 bases aligning to TRBD2. This CDR3 comprises 18 residues. Germline values: CDR1 LNHNV, CDR2 YYDKDF (reference sequence). The J segment lost 2 bases and the V segment lost 1 base, leaving 10 bases of the junction unmatched. CDR3 in amino acids: CATSRAGTGLVNTGELFF. Written as DNA, the CDR3 is TGTGCCACCAGCAGAGCTGGAACTGGACTAGTTAACACCGGGGAGCTGTTTTTT.

The chain has TRBV12-3 or TRBV12-4 and TRBJ1-1; D is ambiguous. Deletions cut 7 bases from V and 0 bases from J, with 9 bases between. The CDR3 has 13 amino acids. CDR3 sequence: CASITEMNTEAFF. In nucleotides, the CDR3 is TGTGCCAGCATCACAGAGATGAACACTGAAGCTTTCTTT.

This clone was counted a few times. V usage is TRBV14 and J usage is TRBJ1-2, with a tentative D call TRBD1 (6 bases). The CDR3 runs to 13 residues. V lost 6 bases to trimming and J lost 0 bases, with 8 bases between them. CDR1 is SGHDN and CDR2 is FVKESK in the germline V gene. Here the CDR3 reads CASRQGANYGYTF. In nucleotides, the CDR3 is TGTGCCAGCAGACAGGGAGCTAACTATGGCTACACCTTC.

V usage is TRBV2 and J usage is TRBJ1-4; no clear D gene. There are 13 residues in the CDR3. The ends were cut back, 8 bases at V and 7 bases at J, with 14 bases in the middle. Germline assignment: CDR1 SNHLY and CDR2 FYNNEI. CDR3: CASRRVESEKLFF. For the CDR3, the DNA is TGTGCCAGCCGTCGGGTAGAGAGTGAAAAACTGTTTTTT.

The chain links TRBV5-4 to TRBJ1-5; D may be TRBD1 (6 bases). Trimming stripped 4 bases from V and 4 bases from J, with 12 bases between. Germline-derived CDR1 and CDR2 are SGHNT and YYREEE (reference sequence). The CDR3 is 14 amino acids. The CDR3 sequence: CASSRQGINQPQHF. CDR3 nucleotides: TGTGCCAGCAGCCGGCAGGGGATAAATCAGCCCCAGCATTTT.

The rearrangement uses TRBV6-2 or TRBV6-3 and TRBJ2-3; 7 bases are shared with TRBD1. Germline assignment: CDR1 MNHEY and CDR2 SVGEGT. After removal of 5 bases from V and 2 bases from J, the junction contained 7 bases not matched to a gene. The CDR3 covers 15 residues. CDR3 sequence: CASSRTGTATDTQYF. In nucleotides, the CDR3 is TGTGCCAGCAGTCGTACCGGGACAGCCACAGATACGCAGTATTTT.

This clone was counted a few times. This sequence joins TRBV27 and TRBJ1-5; D might be TRBD1 (5 bases). Germline V gene data show CDR1 as MNHEY and CDR2 as SMNVEV (reference sequence). This CDR3 contains 17 residues. Trimming removed 8 bases from V and 0 bases from J, with 20 bases in between. The DNA for the CDR3 is TGTGCCAGCGGGTACCTTGACAGTCCTGGTAGCAATCAGCCCCAGCATTTT. Protein product: CASGYLDSPGSNQPQHF.

By share, this clone ranks as medium-sized. J is TRBJ2-5 and V is TRBV19, with a possible D match to TRBD1 (6 bases). The length of the CDR3 is 13 residues. Germline values: CDR1 LNHDA, CDR2 SQIVND (reference sequence). The V gene lost 4 bases and the J gene lost 7 bases, with 13 bases spanning the gap. The CDR3, as DNA: TGTGCCAGTAGTAGGACAGTCCGGGGGACCCAGTACTTC. Encoded protein: CASSRTVRGTQYF.

The chain uses TRBV9 and TRBJ1-1; weak D call: TRBD1 (6 bases). Germline V CDR1 and CDR2: SGDLS, YYNGEE. V shed 0 bases and J shed 3 bases, with 12 bases lying between them. The CDR3 spans 15 residues. The CDR3 loop is CASSVEAGAYTEAFF. CDR3 nucleotide sequence: TGTGCCAGCAGCGTAGAGGCAGGGGCGTACACTGAAGCTTTCTTT.

The rearrangement links TRBV7-2 to TRBJ2-7, with 9 positions matching TRBD1. This CDR3 has 15 amino acids. Looked up from germline, CDR1 is SGHTA and CDR2 is FQGNSA. J gave up 4 bases and V 5 bases, and 9 bases lay outside the gene matches. The chain's CDR3 is CASSQTTGGVYEQYF. The DNA of the CDR3 is TGTGCCAGCAGCCAAACGACAGGGGGTGTATACGAGCAGTACTTC.

The V call is TRBV6-5, the J call TRBJ1-1; a weak D match, TRBD1 (6 bases). This CDR3 has 12 residues. The V end lost 6 bases, the J end lost 10 bases, and 15 bases lay between the germline ends. Looked up from germline, CDR1 is MNHEY and CDR2 is SVGAGI. CDR3 protein: CASRPQGKRAFF. The CDR3, as DNA: TGTGCCAGCAGACCCCAGGGGAAGAGAGCTTTCTTT.

This chain uses TRBV20-1 with TRBJ2-7; D unresolved. The V end lost 3 bases, the J end lost 4 bases, and 7 bases lay between the germline ends. CDR1 is DFQATT, CDR2 SNEGSKA, per germline (reference sequence). CDR3 length equals 11 residues. In nucleotides, the CDR3 is TGCAGTGCTAGCCCTTTTTACGAGCAGTACTTC. Amino acid sequence: CSASPFYEQYF.

The J gene is TRBJ2-7, the V gene TRBV5-1; 8 positions agree with TRBD2. The V gene's germline CDR1 is SGHRS and CDR2 YFSETQ. This CDR3 spans 15 amino acids. Unmatched junction bases numbered 9, after V lost 4 bases and J lost 3 bases. CDR3 bases: TGCGCCAGCAGCCCATCCCTGAGCGGGGGCTACGAGCAGTACTTC. The encoded protein is CASSPSLSGGYEQYF.

J is TRBJ1-1 and V is TRBV5-1; D is ambiguous. Germline loops: CDR1 SGHRS, CDR2 YFSETQ. The CDR3 is made up of 13 amino acids. Trimming removed 4 bases at V and 0 bases at J, with 7 bases between. CDR3 DNA: TGCGCCAGCAGCAACACAGTGAACACTGAAGCTTTCTTT. Its translation is CASSNTVNTEAFF.

V usage is TRBV2 and J usage is TRBJ1-1; D not certain. Per the germline V gene, CDR1 is SNHLY and CDR2 is FYNNEI. This CDR3 contains 13 residues. The germline V and J ends were trimmed by 8 bases and 4 bases, with 14 bases remaining between them. The CDR3 sequence is CASYPSGLTEAFF. The CDR3 nucleotides are TGTGCCAGCTATCCCAGTGGGCTCACTGAAGCTTTCTTT.